This TCR beta chain emerged from a study of post-analysis software for immune sequencing data (dated by TCRdb to the mid-2010s). About the study as a whole: Relapsing-remitting, secondary progressive and progressive-relapsing multiple sclerosis were recorded as disease courses, and subtype annotation was lacking for some patients. The patient repertoires were compared against around eleven previously published healthy control repertoires obtained from donors aged about 6 to 26 years. A subset of samples was prepared in parallel using single-end sample barcoding, then pooled and co-amplified after Illumina adapter ligation. The paper as a whole reports these results and caveats: The multiple sclerosis patient group was slightly younger than the control group. Direct clustering with F measure showed strong co-clustering of samples prepared in the same batch, prompting a batch-effect correction. Significantly lower normalized Chao1 diversity was found in multiple sclerosis patients than in controls, suggesting substantial peripheral T-cell clonal expansion.

Libraries were built with PCR. Sequencing used an Illumina HiSeq 2500. To reduce PCR and sequencing biases, unique molecular identifiers were incorporated into the TCR beta cDNA libraries. Every 1 to 10 million input T cells yielded approximately 500,000 cDNA molecules, meaning each molecule approximated one T cell. The patient libraries were prepared and sequenced using the same protocol as the earlier healthy control dataset. Samples belonging to the same batch were prepared together, multiplexed and sequenced on a shared HiSeq lane. Concerning the study's data processing: MIGEC was used to process the raw barcoded reads, and molecular identifier groups with only a single read were discarded before consensus assembly and CDR3 extraction. Clonotype tables were post-analysed with VDJtools, normalizing diversity by down-sampling all datasets to the smallest sample size. Repertoire overlap clustering matched CDR3 amino acid but not nucleotide sequences to correct batch-related cross-sample contamination. TCRdb reanalyzed the raw reads on its own, using fastp at Q25 for trimming and MiXCR for clone calling, and kept in-frame beta chains. For every CDR3 protein sequence, its rows merge into one entry that carries the most common genes and DNA. These V and J calls are TCRdb output, not the study's own analysis. For this sample there are roughly 430,000 distinct CDR3 sequences; 35% to 45% appear just once. The ten largest make up approximately 7.1% of the sample.

Concerning this clonotype: The antigen it recognizes is unknown. The junction differs from germline at one of its ends, possibly a read error.

To demonstrate the VDJtools post-analysis software, TCR beta repertoires were profiled from the peripheral blood of about 13 young patients with multiple sclerosis. Multiple sclerosis patients were children and adolescents aged 6 to 15 years. The specimen was blood. This TCR was recovered from a girl between 2 and 10 years old with multiple sclerosis.

CDR3 reads: CASSYGAAQYQSQHF. The nucleotide sequence is TGTGCCAGCAGTTACGGGGCCGCGCAATATCAGTCCCAGCATTTT. Recombination connected TRBV6-6 to TRBJ1-5; the D region possibly corresponds to TRBD1 (5 bases align). CDR1 and CDR2, per the germline V gene (reference sequence), are MNHNY and SVGAGI. The cysteine opens and the phenylalanine closes a CDR3 of 15 amino acids. Here the CDR3 DNA is all that survives: 45 bases in frame from base 1.